The subject of this entry is one T cell receptor (beta chain). The data were obtained in a study of blood T cell repertoires in COVID-19. About the study: T cells, B-cell-depleted T cells, or PBMCs provided the cDNA or gDNA that served as material.

Here immunoSEQ multiplex PCR was the method, and the copy in TCRdb shows in-frame clones only, minus some. This table has 140,000 or so clones, 87% appearing once. Ages ranged from about 18 to 90 years, with residence in 20 to 30 US areas. CDR1 and CDR2 (germline): SGHAT, FQNNGV. V lost 4 bases, J lost 2 bases, and 3 bases stayed unmatched. The length of the CDR3 is 15 residues. This sequence joins TRBV11-2 and TRBJ2-2; TRBD1 aligns across 8 bases. The sample taken for sequencing was PBMCs or T cells enriched from blood (not recorded which). This receptor was taken from a man in his 60s who had recovered from COVID-19. The DNA for the CDR3 is TGTGCCAGCAGCTCGGGACAGGCTAACACCGGGGAGCTGTTTTTT. It yields the protein CASSSGQANTGELFF.